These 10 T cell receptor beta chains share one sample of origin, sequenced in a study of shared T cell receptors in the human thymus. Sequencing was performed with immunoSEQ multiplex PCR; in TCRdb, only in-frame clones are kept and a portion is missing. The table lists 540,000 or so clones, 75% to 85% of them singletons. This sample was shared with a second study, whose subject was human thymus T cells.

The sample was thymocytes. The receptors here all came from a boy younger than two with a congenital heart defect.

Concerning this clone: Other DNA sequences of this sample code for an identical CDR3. The CDR3, as DNA: TGCAGCGTTGAAGGCGGGTACTTCTCGGCGGGAGGTACCTCCTACAATGAGCAGTTCTTC. Residues: CSVEGGYFSAGGTSYNEQFF. The chain is built from TRBV29-1 and TRBJ2-1, with TRBD2 matching over 8 bases. Germline values: CDR1 SQVTM, CDR2 ANQGSEA. Unmatched junction bases numbered 17, after V lost 1 base and J lost 0 bases. The CDR3 length is 20 residues.

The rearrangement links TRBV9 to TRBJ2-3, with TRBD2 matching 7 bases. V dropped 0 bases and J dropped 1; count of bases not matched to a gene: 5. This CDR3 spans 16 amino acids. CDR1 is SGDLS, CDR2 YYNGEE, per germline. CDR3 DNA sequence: TGTGCCAGCAGCGTAGCCGCGGGAGCGGGCACAGATACGCAGTATTTT. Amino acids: CASSVAAGAGTDTQYF. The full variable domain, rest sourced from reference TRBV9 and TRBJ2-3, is DSGVTQTPKHLITATGQRVTLRCSPRSGDLSVYWYQQSLDQGLQFLIQYYNGEERAKGNILERFSAQQFPDLHSELNLSSLELGDSALYFCASSVAAGAGTDTQYFGPGTRLTVL.

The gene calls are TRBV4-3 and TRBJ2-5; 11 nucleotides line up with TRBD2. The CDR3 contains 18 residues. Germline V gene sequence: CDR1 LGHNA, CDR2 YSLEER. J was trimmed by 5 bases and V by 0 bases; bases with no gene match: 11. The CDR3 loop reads CASSQDWRLAGKWETQYF. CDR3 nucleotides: TGCGCCAGCAGCCAAGATTGGCGACTAGCGGGAAAATGGGAGACCCAGTACTTC.

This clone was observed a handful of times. CDR3 coding DNA: TGCGCCAGCAGCCAAGAACTAGCGGACTTCGGCGAGCAGTACTTC. Translated: CASSQELADFGEQYF. This chain uses TRBV4-1 with TRBJ2-7; 8 positions agree with TRBD2. The germline V gene has CDR1 MGHRA and CDR2 YSYEKL. This CDR3 comprises 15 residues. The V segment lost 0 bases and the J segment 6 bases; nucleotides outside the gene matches: 7.

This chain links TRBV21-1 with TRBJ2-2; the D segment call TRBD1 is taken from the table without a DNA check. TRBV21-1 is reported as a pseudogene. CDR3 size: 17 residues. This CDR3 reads CASSLNVRQHNTGELFF. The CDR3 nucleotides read TGTGCCAGCAGCTTAAACGTGAGACAGCACAACACCGGGGAGCTGTTTTTT.

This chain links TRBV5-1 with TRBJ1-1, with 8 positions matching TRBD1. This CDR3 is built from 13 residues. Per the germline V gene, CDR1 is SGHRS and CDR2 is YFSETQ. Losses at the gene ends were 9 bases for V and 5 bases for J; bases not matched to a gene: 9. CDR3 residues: CAIPDRAGTEAFF. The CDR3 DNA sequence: TGCGCCATCCCGGACAGGGCGGGGACTGAAGCTTTCTTT.

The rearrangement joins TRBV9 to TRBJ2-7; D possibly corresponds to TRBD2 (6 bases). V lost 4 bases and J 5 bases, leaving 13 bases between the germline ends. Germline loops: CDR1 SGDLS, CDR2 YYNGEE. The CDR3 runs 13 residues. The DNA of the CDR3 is TGTGCCAGCAGCCCTCCCCGGGAGAACGAGCAGTACTTC. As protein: CASSPPRENEQYF.

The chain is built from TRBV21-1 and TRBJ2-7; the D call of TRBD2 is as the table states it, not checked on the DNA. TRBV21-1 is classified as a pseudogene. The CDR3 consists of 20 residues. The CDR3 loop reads CASSNPRRALGGRFPHEQYF. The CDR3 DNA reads TGTGCCAGCAGCAACCCTCGCCGGGCTCTAGGCGGGAGGTTCCCGCACGAGCAGTACTTC.

The CDR3 loop reads CAWSVIKGASNQPQHF. CDR3 DNA sequence: TGTGCCTGGAGTGTAATAAAGGGGGCTAGCAATCAGCCCCAGCATTTT. The gene calls are TRBV30 and TRBJ1-5, with TRBD1 matching over 7 bases. The junction had 5 bases not matched to a gene; V was cut back by 0 bases and J by 0 bases. This CDR3 region has 16 residues. The germline V gene has CDR1 GTSNPN and CDR2 SVGIG (reference sequence).

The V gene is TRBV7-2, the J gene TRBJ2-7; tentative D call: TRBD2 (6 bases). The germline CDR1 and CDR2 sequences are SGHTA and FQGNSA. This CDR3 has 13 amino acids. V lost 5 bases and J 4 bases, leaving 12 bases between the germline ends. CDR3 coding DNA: TGTGCCAGCAGCCCCCGGGGGTTTTACGAGCAGTACTTC. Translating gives CASSPRGFYEQYF.